This T cell receptor (beta chain) emerged from a study of CD8+CD57+ T cells in acquired aplastic anemia. Whole-study context: The average for DNA from sorted CD4+ and CD8+ cells was about 3.3 ug.

Whoever was chosen for sequencing had shown CD8+CD57+ cell expansion by flow cytometry. Severe acquired aplastic anemia was diagnosed in all patients. The use of genomic DNA as template underpinned the TCR beta VDJ and CDR3 profiling. TCRdb reprocessed the reads with MiXCR, giving one entry per CDR3 protein. The data show around 170,000 distinct CDR3 sequences, under 55% seen once. Germline V gene lookup returns CDR1 SQVTM and CDR2 ANQGSEA. The CDR3 is 14 residues long. V lost 8 bases, J lost 9 bases, and 13 bases stayed unmatched. The sequencing sample was made of sorted CD4+, CD8+, or CD8+CD57+ T cells (not recorded which) from PBMCs. The gene calls are TRBV29-1 and TRBJ2-5; 12 nucleotides line up with TRBD2. The receptor was derived from a human donor with aplastic anemia. CDR3 region: CSSYRTSGVRAQYF. In DNA, the CDR3 is TGCAGCTCCTATAGGACTAGCGGGGTCCGGGCCCAGTACTTC.